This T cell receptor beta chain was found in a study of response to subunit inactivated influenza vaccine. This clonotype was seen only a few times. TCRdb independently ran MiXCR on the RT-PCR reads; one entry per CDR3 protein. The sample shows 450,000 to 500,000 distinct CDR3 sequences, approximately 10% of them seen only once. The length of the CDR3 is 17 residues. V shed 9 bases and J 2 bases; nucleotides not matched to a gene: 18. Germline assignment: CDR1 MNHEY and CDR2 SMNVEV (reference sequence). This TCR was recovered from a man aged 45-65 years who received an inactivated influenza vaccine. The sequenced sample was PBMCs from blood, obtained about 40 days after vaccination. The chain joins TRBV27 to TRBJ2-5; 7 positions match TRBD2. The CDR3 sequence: CASTPSYLGRAQETQYF. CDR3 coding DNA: TGTGCCAGTACCCCGTCTTACTTGGGGAGGGCTCAAGAGACCCAGTACTTC.